One and the same sample provided the 28 T cell receptor beta chains below, sequenced in a study of T cell changes during pregnancy in multiple sclerosis. Only in-frame clones appear in the TCRdb table, and some are missing; sequencing was by immunoSEQ multiplex PCR. Among about 89,000 clones, 94% were seen once, and the ten largest hold 0.7% to 1%. The sample in question was peripheral blood, obtained in the third trimester of pregnancy. These receptor sequences come from a female donor with multiple sclerosis, enrolled in a pregnancy study.

The rearrangement links TRBV11-2 to TRBJ1-1; D gene uncertain. This CDR3 spans 14 amino acids. The V and J ends lost 5 bases and 5 bases respectively, with 15 bases between them. The V gene's germline CDR1 is SGHAT and CDR2 FQNNGV. This CDR3 is CASSHKEGRTEAFF. The CDR3 DNA follows: TGTGCCAGCAGCCATAAAGAGGGAAGGACTGAAGCTTTCTTT.

V and J are TRBV29-1 and TRBJ2-1; TRBD1 matches 9 bases. CDR1 is SQVTM, CDR2 ANQGSEA, per germline. The V gene end was trimmed by 7 bases and the J gene end by 8 bases; junction bases not matched to a gene: 9. The CDR3 contains 13 residues. CDR3 DNA sequence: TGCAGCGGCCTCGGACAGGGGCGATATGAGCAGTTCTTC. It yields the protein CSGLGQGRYEQFF.

The chain couples TRBV28 to TRBJ1-5, with TRBD1 as a possible D gene (5 bases). The CDR3 contains 12 residues. The germline CDR1 and CDR2 sequences are MDHEN and SYDVKM. V lost 11 bases and J lost 7, with 15 bases in between. DNA of the CDR3: TGTGCCGGGGGGGGTATCGGGCAGCCCCAGCATTTT. This codes for CAGGGIGQPQHF.

CDR3 in amino acids: CASSLTPNQPQHF. As DNA, the CDR3 is TGCGCCAGCAGCTTGACACCGAATCAGCCCCAGCATTTT. The chain joins TRBV5-1 to TRBJ1-5; D is unclear. CDR1 is SGHRS, CDR2 YFSETQ, per germline. With 1 base removed from V and 4 bases from J, the gap between germline ends came to 6 bases. The CDR3 runs 13 residues.

The V and J genes are TRBV2 and TRBJ2-6; possibly TRBD1 for D (5 bases). V lost 7 bases, J lost 0 bases, and 7 bases lay in between. The CDR3 is 14 amino acids. Germline V gene sequence: CDR1 SNHLY, CDR2 FYNNEI. The CDR3 DNA reads as TGTGCCAGCATCGGACACTCTGGGGCCAACGTCCTGACTTTC. As protein: CASIGHSGANVLTF.

The chain joins TRBV10-3 to TRBJ1-3; D gene uncertain. The CDR3 is 16 residues long. CDR1 is ENHRY, CDR2 SYGVKD, per germline. V lost 11 bases and J lost 0, with 20 bases in between. In DNA, the CDR3 is TGTGCCCCCTCCGGAGGAAGGCCCCACTCTGGAAACACCATATATTTT. This sequence encodes CAPSGGRPHSGNTIYF.

CDR3 nucleotide sequence: TGTGCCAGCAGCTGGGAGGCAGGCCTACGGGGAAACACCATATATTTT. It encodes CASSWEAGLRGNTIYF. This chain joins TRBV5-8 and TRBJ1-3; D is undetermined. With 3 bases removed from V and 4 bases from J, the gap between germline ends came to 17 bases. Germline-derived CDR1 and CDR2 are SGHTS and YDEGEE. CDR3 size: 16 residues. Full variable domain (rest looked up from reference TRBV5-8 and TRBJ1-3): EAGVTQSPTHLIKTRGQQATLRCSPISGHTSVYWYQQALGLGLQFLLWYDEGEERNRGNFPPRFSGRQFPNYSSELNVNALELEDSALYLCASSWEAGLRGNTIYFGEGSWLTVV.

A few counts support this clone. The V call is TRBV28, the J call TRBJ1-1; no reliable D call. The CDR3 length is 13 residues. With 6 bases removed from V and 1 base from J, the gap between germline ends came to 9 bases. CDR1 is MDHEN, CDR2 SYDVKM, per germline. The CDR3 reads CASSHEANTEAFF. In DNA form, the CDR3 reads TGTGCCAGCAGCCACGAGGCGAACACTGAAGCTTTCTTT.

This clone is a singleton in its sample. This chain connects TRBV28 to TRBJ2-5, with 10 nucleotides matching TRBD1. The V gene end was trimmed by 1 base and the J gene end by 5 bases; junction bases not matched to a gene: 10. CDR1 MDHEN and CDR2 SYDVKM come from the germline V gene. This CDR3 has 17 amino acids. The CDR3 DNA reads TGTGCCAGCAGTTTATCCACTCCGGGACAGGGGAGGGAGACCCAGTACTTC. This translates into CASSLSTPGQGRETQYF.

The CDR3 sequence: CASSGRDSPSTDTQYF. For the CDR3, the DNA is TGCGCCAGCAGCGGAAGGGACTCACCGAGCACAGATACGCAGTATTTT. The V gene is TRBV5-1, the J gene TRBJ2-3; the D gene is possibly TRBD2 (6 bases). The ends were cut back, 4 bases at V and 0 bases at J, with 15 bases in the middle. The CDR3 is 16 residues long. Germline V CDR1 and CDR2: SGHRS, YFSETQ.

This chain joins TRBV19 and TRBJ2-7; 11 bases are a match to TRBD2. Germline V lookup: CDR1 LNHDA, CDR2 SQIVND (reference sequence). Germline trimming cut 1 base from V and 3 bases from J; bases unmatched to any gene: 2. The CDR3 has 15 residues. The CDR3, as DNA: TGTGCCAGTAGTATAGTTAGCGGGAGGGACTACGAGCAGTACTTC. Amino acids: CASSIVSGRDYEQYF.

The rearrangement joins TRBV5-1 to TRBJ1-5; 7 positions match TRBD1. There are 16 residues in the CDR3. Germline CDR1 reads SGHRS; CDR2 reads YFSETQ. V lost 2 bases and J lost 5; bases outside the gene matches: 10. The CDR3: CASSLTGVGVDQPQHF. For the CDR3, the DNA is TGCGCCAGCAGCTTAACAGGGGTCGGGGTGGATCAGCCCCAGCATTTT.

The J gene is TRBJ1-1, the V gene TRBV5-1; a possible D gene is TRBD1 (6 bases). This CDR3 has 14 amino acids. V lost 3 bases and J lost 5, with 14 bases in between. The germline V gene has CDR1 SGHRS and CDR2 YFSETQ. The CDR3, as DNA: TGCGCCAGCAGCTCACCGGGACAATTAACTGAAGCTTTCTTT. It encodes CASSSPGQLTEAFF.

This sequence joins TRBV6-1 and TRBJ1-1, with D uncertain. Trimming pared 3 bases from V and 1 base from J, leaving 9 bases between. In germline, CDR1 is MNHNS, CDR2 SASEGT. This CDR3 has 14 residues. The CDR3 spells CASSDWQRNTEAFF. The CDR3, as DNA: TGTGCCAGCAGTGATTGGCAGCGGAACACTGAAGCTTTCTTT.

The chain recombines TRBV18 with TRBJ1-2; the match to TRBD1 covers 8 bases. Germline values: CDR1 KGHSH, CDR2 LQKENI. V shed 3 bases and J 3 bases; nucleotides not matched to a gene: 3. This CDR3 is built from 14 residues. The chain's CDR3 is CASSPSRGHYGYTF. The CDR3 nucleotides are TGTGCCAGCTCACCGTCCAGGGGGCACTATGGCTACACCTTC.

This chain connects TRBV9 to TRBJ2-1, with TRBD2 identical over 7 bases. CDR3 length equals 14 residues. Trimming cost V 3 bases and J 2 bases; bases outside gene matches: 2. The germline V gene encodes CDR1 SGDLS and CDR2 YYNGEE. The CDR3 here is CASSASGTYNEQFF. Here the CDR3 DNA reads TGTGCCAGCAGCGCTAGCGGTACCTACAATGAGCAGTTCTTC.

The rearrangement uses TRBV30 and TRBJ2-2; 7 positions match TRBD1. V shed 4 bases, J shed 6 bases, and the junction held 5 bases outside the gene matches. There are 13 residues in the CDR3. The germline V gene encodes CDR1 GTSNPN and CDR2 SVGIG (reference sequence). The CDR3 region has the DNA TGTGCCTGGACCCAGCAGGGGGCCGGGGAGCTGTTTTTT. Translating it yields CAWTQQGAGELFF.

This rearrangement joins TRBV2 to TRBJ2-7, with D hard to call. Between the trimmed V and J ends, which lost 8 bases and 4 bases, there was a span of 15 bases. CDR3 size: 13 residues. CDR1 is SNHLY and CDR2 is FYNNEI in the germline V gene. CDR3 sequence: CASRRPMEYEQYF. The CDR3 nucleotides read TGTGCCAGCCGCCGACCGATGGAGTACGAGCAGTACTTC.

J is TRBJ1-1 and V is TRBV7-2; D gene unclear. CDR3 length: 15 amino acids. The V gene's germline CDR1 is SGHTA and CDR2 FQGNSA. Trimming stripped 2 bases from V and 6 bases from J, with 16 bases between. CDR3 amino acids: CASSLSGGANAEAFF. As DNA, the CDR3 is TGTGCCAGCAGCTTAAGTGGCGGAGCTAACGCTGAAGCTTTCTTT.

The genes are TRBV9 and TRBJ1-2; the D is unclear. Per the germline V gene, CDR1 is SGDLS and CDR2 is YYNGEE. Trimming left V 3 bases short and J 4 bases short, with 10 bases between. This CDR3 has 13 residues. CDR3 in amino acids: CASSGGEGYGYTF. For the CDR3, the DNA is TGTGCCAGCAGCGGAGGAGAGGGCTATGGCTACACCTTC. Combining the CDR3 with reference TRBV9 and TRBJ1-2 gives the whole variable domain DSGVTQTPKHLITATGQRVTLRCSPRSGDLSVYWYQQSLDQGLQFLIQYYNGEERAKGNILERFSAQQFPDLHSELNLSSLELGDSALYFCASSGGEGYGYTFGSGTRLTVV.

The V call is TRBV19, the J call TRBJ2-2; 7 positions agree with TRBD1. Trimming cost V 1 base and J 6 bases; bases outside gene matches: 2. The length of the CDR3 is 14 residues. The germline V gene encodes CDR1 LNHDA and CDR2 SQIVND (reference sequence). Here the CDR3 DNA reads TGTGCCAGTAGTATAGGAACAGGGGCCGGGGAGCTGTTTTTT. This codes for CASSIGTGAGELFF.

The chain recombines TRBV10-1 with TRBJ2-3, with TRBD1 identical over 7 bases. CDR3 length: 14 amino acids. J lost 0 bases, V lost 5 bases, and 2 bases had no gene match. Germline values: CDR1 WNHNN, CDR2 SYGVQD (reference sequence). CDR3 protein: CASSRQGSTDTQYF. Here the CDR3 DNA reads TGCGCCAGCAGTCGACAGGGTAGCACAGATACGCAGTATTTT.

CDR3 sequence reads: CASSPPGSGRVGYTF. The CDR3 coding sequence is TGTGCCAGCAGCCCACCAGGGTCCGGACGTGTAGGGTACACCTTC. This chain links TRBV5-4 with TRBJ1-2, with a weak D call TRBD1 (5 bases). This CDR3 contains 15 residues. Deletions cut 4 bases from V and 11 bases from J, with 24 bases between. Looked up from germline, CDR1 is SGHNT and CDR2 is YYREEE (reference sequence).

The gene calls are TRBV2 and TRBJ2-5; 8 bases map to TRBD2. CDR1 is SNHLY and CDR2 is FYNNEI in the germline V gene. V lost 3 bases to trimming and J lost 6 bases; unmatched junction nucleotides: 6. The CDR3 contains 14 residues. The CDR3 protein is CASSDGGGGKTQYF. In DNA form, the CDR3 reads TGTGCCAGCAGTGACGGGGGGGGTGGTAAGACCCAGTACTTC.

The rearrangement joins TRBV28 to TRBJ1-3; no firm D call. This CDR3 spans 18 amino acids. The germline CDR1 and CDR2 sequences are MDHEN and SYDVKM. V was trimmed by 3 bases and J by 9 bases, leaving 27 bases between them. Here the CDR3 reads CASSFLERGLWLRSTIYF. The DNA for the CDR3 is TGTGCCAGCAGTTTTCTGGAGCGGGGTCTATGGCTACGCAGCACCATATATTTT.

The V and J genes are TRBV6-6 and TRBJ2-5; D is possibly TRBD1 (5 bases). V lost 2 bases, J lost 0 bases, and 10 bases lay in between. This CDR3 has 15 residues. Germline values: CDR1 MNHNY, CDR2 SVGAGI (reference sequence). Here the CDR3 reads CASSYRQSNQETQYF. Here the CDR3 DNA reads TGTGCCAGCAGTTACCGACAGAGTAACCAAGAGACCCAGTACTTC.

The chain is built from TRBV9 and TRBJ2-3; 9 nucleotides match TRBD1. CDR3 length: 16 residues. The V and J ends lost 4 bases and 2 bases, in that order; junction bases with no gene match: 8. The germline V gene has CDR1 SGDLS and CDR2 YYNGEE. CDR3 residues: CASSPTRQGVTDTQYF. The CDR3 DNA is TGTGCCAGCAGCCCCACTCGACAGGGGGTCACAGATACGCAGTATTTT.

V is TRBV29-1 and J is TRBJ2-7; 7 nucleotides agree with TRBD1. The CDR3 has 15 residues. Per germline, CDR1 SQVTM and CDR2 ANQGSEA. V dropped 5 bases and J dropped 0; count of bases not matched to a gene: 10. In DNA, the CDR3 is TGCAGCGTTTCGTCCGGGACAGCCAACTCCTACGAGCAGTACTTC. Protein: CSVSSGTANSYEQYF.